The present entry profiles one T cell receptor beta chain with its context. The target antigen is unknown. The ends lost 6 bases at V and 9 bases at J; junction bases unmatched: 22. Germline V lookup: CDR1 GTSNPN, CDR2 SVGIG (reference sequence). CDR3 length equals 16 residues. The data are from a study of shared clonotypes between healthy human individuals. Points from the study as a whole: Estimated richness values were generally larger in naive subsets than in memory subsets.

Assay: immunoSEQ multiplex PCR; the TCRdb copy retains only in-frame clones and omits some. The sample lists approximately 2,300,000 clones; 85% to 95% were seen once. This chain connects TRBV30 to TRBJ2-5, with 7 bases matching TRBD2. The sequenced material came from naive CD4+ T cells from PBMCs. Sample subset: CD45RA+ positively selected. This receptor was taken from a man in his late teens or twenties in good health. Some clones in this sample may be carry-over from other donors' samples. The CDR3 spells CACTPPLALWGGAQYF. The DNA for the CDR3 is TGTGCCTGCACCCCACCACTAGCGCTTTGGGGCGGGGCCCAGTACTTC.